Listed below are T cell receptor beta chains from one sample, sequenced in a study of CD8 T cells in ankylosing spondylitis. TCRdb re-called the 5' RACE reads with MiXCR, one entry per CDR3 protein. The data contain roughly 700,000 distinct CDR3 sequences, 15% to 20% of them singletons. Sequenced sample: blood, either unsorted or a sorted T cell fraction (not recorded which). Source of these receptors: a male donor with ankylosing spondylitis. Both conserved end residues are part of each CDR3. Fields, in order: CDR3 length, V gene, J gene, CDR3 protein.

14	TRBV11-2	TRBJ2-3	CASSFGLGKDTQYF
12	TRBV5-1	TRBJ2-1	CASSQPANEQFF
16	TRBV7-9	TRBJ2-5	CASSSGLAPYQETQYF
18	TRBV11-2	TRBJ2-7	CASSPRITGQGKSYEQYF
12	TRBV20-1	TRBJ2-3	CSAEGGEGTQYF
18	TRBV4-2	TRBJ1-3	CASSQDPRQDLAGNTIYF
17	TRBV5-1	TRBJ2-1	CASSLETLADSYNEQFF
16	TRBV27	TRBJ2-1	CASSNRRSLTLDEQFF
13	TRBV20-1	TRBJ2-7	CSASVSGGPEQYF
13	TRBV12-3/TRBV12-4	TRBJ2-1	CASRAGIYNEQFF
15	TRBV7-2	TRBJ2-2	CASSPGRRSTGELFF
16	TRBV25-1	TRBJ2-7	CASSEGLGQDNYEQYF
18	TRBV24-1	TRBJ2-1	CATSDAKGLAAGNNEQFF
15	TRBV20-1	TRBJ2-1	CSATGLSNSYNEQFF
13	TRBV12-3/TRBV12-4	TRBJ2-7	CASRVFGSYEQYF
14	TRBV6-1	TRBJ1-2	CASSPPTGTGGYTF
15	TRBV12-3/TRBV12-4	TRBJ1-2	CASSTGQGGAYGYTF
14	TRBV29-1	TRBJ2-2	CSVAWGARTGELFF
13	TRBV20-1	TRBJ1-6	CSAVAGANSPLHF
17	TRBV27	TRBJ2-7	CASSPKGLAGASYEQYF
13	TRBV7-3	TRBJ2-5	CASSPLGGETQYF
14	TRBV5-1	TRBJ2-3	CASSLTLATDTQYF
16	TRBV4-3	TRBJ1-2	CASSQLLVPGSYGYTF